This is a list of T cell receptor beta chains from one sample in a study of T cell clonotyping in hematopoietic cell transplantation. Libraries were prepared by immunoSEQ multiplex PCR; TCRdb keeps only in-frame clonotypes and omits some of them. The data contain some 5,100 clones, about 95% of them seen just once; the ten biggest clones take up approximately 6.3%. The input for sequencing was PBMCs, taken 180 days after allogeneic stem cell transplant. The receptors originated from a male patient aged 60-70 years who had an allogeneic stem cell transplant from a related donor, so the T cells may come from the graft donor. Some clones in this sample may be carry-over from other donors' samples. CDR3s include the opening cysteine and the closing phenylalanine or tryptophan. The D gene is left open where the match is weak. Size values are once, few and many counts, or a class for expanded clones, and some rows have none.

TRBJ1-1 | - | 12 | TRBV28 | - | CASSGLNTEAFF | TGTGCCAGCAGTGGACTGAACACTGAAGCTTTCTTT
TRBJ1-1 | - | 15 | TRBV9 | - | CASSVGVGPNTEAFF | TGTGCCAGCAGCGTAGGGGTGGGACCGAACACTGAAGCTTTCTTT
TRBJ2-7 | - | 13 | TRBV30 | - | CAWNPGHSYEQYF | TGTGCCTGGAACCCGGGCCACTCCTACGAGCAGTACTTC
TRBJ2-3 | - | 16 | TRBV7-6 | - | CASSLGVGGWTDTQYF | TGTGCCAGCAGCTTAGGTGTGGGGGGTTGGACAGATACGCAGTATTTT
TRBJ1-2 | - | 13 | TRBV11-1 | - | CASSPEGIYGYTF | TGTGCCAGCAGCCCTGAGGGGATTTATGGCTACACCTTC
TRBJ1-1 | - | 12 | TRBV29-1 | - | CSGLPGLTEAFF | TGCAGCGGGCTCCCAGGGCTCACTGAAGCTTTCTTT
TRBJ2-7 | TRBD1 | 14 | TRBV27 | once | CATYGQGGLSEQYF | TGTGCCACCTATGGACAGGGAGGCTTGTCTGAGCAGTACTTC
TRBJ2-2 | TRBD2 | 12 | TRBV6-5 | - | CAAGGAGGELFF | TGTGCCGCGGGAGGGGCCGGCGGGGAGCTGTTTTTT
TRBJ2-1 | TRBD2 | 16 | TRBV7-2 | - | CASRLVSGRSSNEQFF | TGTGCCAGCAGGCTAGTTAGCGGGAGATCCAGCAATGAGCAGTTCTTC
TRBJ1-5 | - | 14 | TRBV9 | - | CASSGSGDGQPQHF | TGTGCCAGCAGCGGCTCGGGGGACGGTCAGCCCCAGCATTTT
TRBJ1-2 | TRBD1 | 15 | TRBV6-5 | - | CASSYGTGGGSGYTF | TGTGCCAGCAGTTACGGGACAGGGGGAGGGAGTGGCTACACCTTC
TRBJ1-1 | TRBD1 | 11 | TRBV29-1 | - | CSVDQGAEAFF | TGCAGCGTTGACCAGGGGGCTGAAGCTTTCTTT
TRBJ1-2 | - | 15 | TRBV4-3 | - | CASSHLVGGTDGYTF | TGCGCCAGCAGCCATCTCGTAGGGGGGACGGATGGCTACACCTTC